This T cell receptor (beta chain) was captured in a study of read filtering for tumor transcriptome and immune sequencing. The library was built from roughly 400 ng RNA with molecular barcoded adaptors for alpha/delta and beta/gamma chains. TCRdb re-analysed the reads in MiXCR, keeping a single row per CDR3 protein. The sample includes about 93,000 distinct CDR3 sequences, 20% to 25% of them seen just once. This clonotype was found many times. The CDR3 loop spans 13 amino acids. The V end was cut by 3 bases, the J end by 3 bases, with 5 bases between. Germline V CDR1 and CDR2: MGHRA, YSYEKL. The source is a donor at least 40 years old with multiple myeloma. This rearrangement joins TRBV4-1 to TRBJ1-4; D remains ambiguous. Material for sequencing was a population of CD138-negative cells sorted from bone marrow. This CDR3 reads CASSQWANEKLFF. The CDR3 coding sequence is TGCGCCAGCAGCCAGTGGGCTAATGAAAAACTGTTTTTT.